This TCR beta chain was sequenced for a study of blood T cell repertoires in COVID-19. Across the study: Samples taken during acute and convalescent COVID-19 were collected in the United States, Italy and Spain.

From germline, CDR1 is LGHNT and CDR2 FRNRAP. This CDR3 region has 18 residues. Between the trimmed V and J ends, which lost 3 bases and 0 bases, there was a span of 20 bases. Study processing details: From reference gene primer amplification, estimates of nucleated cell counts were derived. Profiling relied on immunoSEQ multiplex PCR, and the TCRdb table lists in-frame clones only, not all of them. That table supplies the V and J calls and clone size; D and trimming were determined from the DNA. Here the sample spans around 150,000 clones, around 90% being singletons. The sequence derives from a woman aged 60-75 years with active or convalescent COVID-19. The chain joins TRBV12-5 to TRBJ1-1; D might be TRBD1 (5 bases). The source material was peripheral blood. CDR3 sequence (DNA): TGTGCTAGTGGTTTAAGCCCCGACAGCGCGGCCATGAACACTGAAGCTTTCTTT. Amino acid sequence: CASGLSPDSAAMNTEAFF.